These 14 T cell receptor beta chains were sequenced from one sample in a study of response to subunit inactivated influenza vaccine. TCRdb re-derived calls from the RT-PCR reads in MiXCR, one entry per CDR3 protein. This table has about half a million distinct CDR3 sequences, 10% to 11% appearing once. The input for sequencing was PBMCs from blood, taken roughly 6 weeks after vaccination. The receptors come from a man in his fifties or sixties who received an inactivated influenza vaccine.

This clonotype has just a few counts. V and J are TRBV20-1 and TRBJ2-7; D is uncertain. The CDR3 consists of 13 residues. CDR1 is DFQATT, CDR2 SNEGSKA, per germline (reference sequence). The ends were cut back, 2 bases at V and 0 bases at J, with 8 bases in the middle. The CDR3 loop reads CSARLPLSYEQYF. In DNA, the CDR3 is TGCAGTGCTAGACTTCCGCTCTCCTACGAGCAGTACTTC.

The sample holds many counts of this clonotype. The chain couples TRBV7-2 to TRBJ2-7; D is perhaps TRBD1 (5 bases). The CDR3 totals 14 residues. V was cut by 5 bases and J by 0 bases, with 11 bases left in between. Germline V gene lookup returns CDR1 SGHTA and CDR2 FQGNSA. CDR3 DNA sequence: TGTGCCAGCAGCCGGAAAGGGGACTCCTACGAGCAGTACTTC. Translation: CASSRKGDSYEQYF.

This clonotype was recorded a few times. This rearrangement joins TRBV4-3 to TRBJ2-2; 8 nucleotides agree with TRBD1. Germline V lookup: CDR1 LGHNA, CDR2 YSLEER. The ends lost 0 bases at V and 6 bases at J; junction bases unmatched: 9. The CDR3 totals 17 residues. CDR3 protein: CASSQDGGQGRAGELFF. The CDR3 DNA is TGCGCCAGCAGCCAAGATGGTGGACAGGGAAGGGCCGGGGAGCTGTTTTTT.

This clonotype turned up a few times. The J gene is TRBJ2-3, the V gene TRBV20-1; D gene uncertain. V was pared by 5 bases and J by 2 bases, with 8 bases between. Germline-derived CDR1 and CDR2 are DFQATT and SNEGSKA (reference sequence). The CDR3 totals 12 residues. CDR3 region: CSAVPNTDTQYF. Here the CDR3 DNA reads TGCAGTGCTGTCCCCAACACAGATACGCAGTATTTT.

This clonotype was seen at least ten times. The chain couples TRBV6-5 to TRBJ2-7; D is possibly TRBD1 (6 bases). This CDR3 is built from 13 residues. Deletions cut 2 bases from V and 1 base from J, with 6 bases between. Germline V gene sequence: CDR1 MNHEY, CDR2 SVGAGI. The CDR3 loop reads CASSYGQSYEQYF. In nucleotides, the CDR3 is TGTGCCAGCAGTTACGGACAGTCCTACGAGCAGTACTTC.

The V call is TRBV5-1, the J call TRBJ2-1; perhaps TRBD1 as D (6 bases). The V and J ends lost 2 bases and 4 bases respectively, with 13 bases between them. CDR1 is SGHRS, CDR2 YFSETQ, per germline. The CDR3 extends over 15 amino acids. The CDR3 protein is CASSFIPGEYNEQFF. CDR3 DNA sequence: TGCGCCAGCAGCTTCATCCCAGGGGAATACAATGAGCAGTTCTTC.

V and J are TRBV7-2 and TRBJ2-2; 7 bases map to TRBD2. Germline loops: CDR1 SGHTA, CDR2 FQGNSA. The J segment lost 2 bases and the V segment lost 5 bases, leaving 8 bases of the junction unmatched. The length of the CDR3 is 16 residues. This CDR3 reads CASSPPSGANTGELFF. The CDR3 DNA sequence: TGTGCCAGCAGCCCCCCCAGCGGGGCCAACACCGGGGAGCTGTTTTTT.

V and J are TRBV28 and TRBJ1-2; 8 nucleotides line up with TRBD1. The CDR3 has 15 amino acids. From germline, CDR1 is MDHEN and CDR2 SYDVKM. Trimming took 6 bases from V and 7 from J; bases not matched to a gene: 13. In nucleotides, the CDR3 is TGTGCCAGCAGCGGTCCGGGACAGGTCAGGGGTGGCTACACCTTC. This gives the protein CASSGPGQVRGGYTF.

The rearrangement uses TRBV12-3 or TRBV12-4 and TRBJ2-5, with TRBD1 identical over 7 bases. After removal of 4 bases from V and 7 bases from J, the junction contained 6 bases not matched to a gene. The CDR3 covers 13 residues. CDR3 region: CASSYYKGATQYF. DNA for the CDR3: TGTGCCAGCAGTTATTATAAGGGGGCGACCCAGTACTTC.

The chain links TRBV20-1 to TRBJ1-4; D remains unclear. The CDR3 contains 13 residues. CDR1 and CDR2 from the germline V gene are DFQATT and SNEGSKA (reference sequence). V was pared by 1 base and J by 8 bases, with 11 bases between. The chain's CDR3 is CSARVSPREKLFF. The CDR3 bases are TGCAGTGCTAGAGTTTCCCCCAGGGAAAAACTGTTTTTT.

This clonotype showed up just a few times. The chain links TRBV7-8 to TRBJ1-1, with D possibly TRBD1 on 6 matching bases. CDR1 is SGHVS and CDR2 is FQNEAQ in the germline V gene. This CDR3 has 15 residues. The ends were cut back, 0 bases at V and 5 bases at J, with 13 bases in the middle. The CDR3 loop is CASSLAGQGPTEAFF. CDR3 bases: TGTGCCAGCAGCTTAGCTGGGCAGGGGCCGACTGAAGCTTTCTTT.

The rearrangement joins TRBV7-6 to TRBJ2-1; a possible D gene is TRBD2 (6 bases). The germline gives CDR1 SGHVS, CDR2 FNYEAQ. V lost 5 bases to trimming and J lost 4 bases, with 18 bases between them. The CDR3 length is 16 residues. The DNA for the CDR3 is TGTGCCAGCAGCCTCGAATTCGGGACTCCTTACAATGAGCAGTTCTTC. This translates into CASSLEFGTPYNEQFF.

The chain employs TRBV12-3 or TRBV12-4 and TRBJ2-6; 9 nucleotides agree with TRBD1. V lost 6 bases, J lost 0 bases, and 6 bases stayed unmatched. This CDR3 has 17 amino acids. Here the CDR3 DNA reads TGTGCCAGCAGGGCGACAGGGGGTCTCTCTGGGGCCAACGTCCTGACTTTC. Protein product: CASRATGGLSGANVLTF.

The chain employs TRBV21-1 and TRBJ2-2; the D segment call TRBD2 is taken from the table without a DNA check. TRBV21-1 is annotated as a pseudogene. The CDR3 has 21 amino acids. CDR3 loop: CASSRGPHSGRALIDTGELFF. In nucleotides, the CDR3 is TGTGCCAGCAGCAGAGGCCCACATAGCGGGAGGGCCTTAATTGACACCGGGGAGCTGTTTTTT.